The present TCR beta chain was sequenced within a study of Tregs in tolerant kidney transplant recipients. As regards this clone: Its antigen remains unidentified.

Study observations and caveats: Tregs expanded with activated donor B cells seemed most donor-specific.

Some clones are missing from TCRdb's copy, which holds only in-frame ones; the method was immunoSEQ multiplex PCR. The sample comprises over 50,000 clones, about 83% of which are singletons, and more than 4% rests with the top ten. Trimming left V 4 bases short and J 8 bases short, with 11 bases between. This CDR3 is built from 12 residues. Germline V gene sequence: CDR1 MGHRA, CDR2 YSYEKL. The sequence was obtained from a human donor in good health. Sequenced: CD4+ T cells from blood. This chain joins TRBV4-1 and TRBJ1-2, with D unresolved. The CDR3 loop reads CASSLPRRGYTF. For the CDR3, the DNA is TGCGCCAGCAGCCTCCCACGGCGAGGCTACACCTTC.